The clone carrying this T cell receptor beta chain has only one observation. Its target is not known. This specimen belongs to a study of CD8+CD57+ T cells in acquired aplastic anemia. Study-wide background: Sorted CD4+ and CD8+ cells yielded 3.2 ug of DNA on average.

Broader study findings: Roughly 30 was the count of CD8+ CDR3 sequences that patients shared with controls. The study found no significant CD8+ Simpson's diversity difference between patients and controls.

An expansion of CD8+CD57+ cells by flow cytometry had been shown in patients chosen for sequencing. The germline V and J ends were trimmed by 5 bases and 4 bases, with 12 bases remaining between them. Germline CDR1 SGHVS, CDR2 FQNEAQ. The CDR3 contains 14 residues. Researchers used genomic DNA as the template to profile TCR beta VDJ and CDR3. Via MiXCR, TCRdb re-called the reads, giving one row per CDR3 protein. The sample carries under 350,000 distinct CDR3 sequences, approximately 57% recorded once. The TCR was taken from a human donor with aplastic anemia. The chain carries TRBV7-8 and TRBJ1-5; a possible D gene is TRBD1 (6 bases). The specimen sequenced was sorted CD4+, CD8+, or CD8+CD57+ T cells (not recorded which) from PBMCs. The CDR3 sequence: CASSRSQGNQPQHF. The DNA for the CDR3 is TGTGCCAGCAGCCGGTCTCAGGGGAATCAGCCCCAGCATTTT.